This T cell receptor (beta chain) comes out of a study of technical replicates of blood from a few donors. Libraries were prepared by immunoSEQ multiplex PCR; TCRdb keeps only in-frame clonotypes and omits some of them. This table has over 65,000 clones, roughly 96% appearing once. Trimming took off 6 bases at V and 5 bases at J, with 16 bases between the two ends. The CDR3 extends over 14 amino acids. Germline V gives CDR1 MNHEY, CDR2 SVGAGI. Material: T cells isolated from PBMCs. The chain has TRBV6-5 and TRBJ1-1; D is possibly TRBD1 (6 bases). The clonotype originates from a human donor in good health. The CDR3 nucleotides read TGTGCCAGCAGAAGGTTTGGGGGCGGGACTGAAGCTTTCTTT. Protein sequence: CASRRFGGGTEAFF.